This T cell receptor beta chain was identified in a study of cytomegalovirus exposure and HLA in healthy donors. V lost 3 bases and J lost 3, with 21 bases in between. CDR3 size: 18 residues. Germline lookup yields CDR1 LNHDA and CDR2 SQIVND (reference sequence). The study, taken as a whole, reports: Specific recognition of CMV antigens was confirmed in vitro for a few chains (all CMV-associated).

Assay: immunoSEQ multiplex PCR; the TCRdb copy retains only in-frame clones and omits some. The sample shows over 100,000 clones, approximately 92% of them seen only once. Turning to this clone: Its antigen is currently unknown.

The receptor's source is a young woman in good health and CMV-seronegative. The sample taken for sequencing was PBMCs. The rearrangement uses TRBV19 and TRBJ2-1; possibly TRBD2 for D (6 bases). This CDR3 is CASSILGTARGIYNEQFF. The CDR3 coding sequence is TGTGCCAGTAGTATTTTGGGGACTGCCCGGGGGATCTACAATGAGCAGTTCTTC. Using reference TRBV19 and TRBJ2-1 for the parts outside the CDR3, the full variable domain is DGGITQSPKYLFRKEGQNVTLSCEQNLNHDAMYWYRQDPGQGLRLIYYSQIVNDFQKGDIAEGYSVSREKKESFPLTVTSAQKNPTAFYLCASSILGTARGIYNEQFFGPGTRLTVL.